This is a list of T cell receptor beta chains from one sample in a study of identical twins. TCRdb called the 5' RACE reads again in MiXCR, with one record for every CDR3 protein. There are around 670,000 distinct CDR3 sequences in the sample; 6.1% occur only once, and under 2% lies in the top ten. The sequencing input was naive T cells sorted from blood. These receptors originate from a man younger than 30 in good health. Each CDR3 is given with its conserved first and last residue. A D gene is named only where the DNA matches it firmly. Rows give clone size only sometimes, using once, few, many, or a class for an expanded clone.

D: .
V: TRBV7-9
size: .
J: TRBJ1-4
CDR3: CASSLEQFNEKLFF
DNA: TGTGCCAGCAGCTTAGAACAGTTTAATGAAAAACTGTTTTTT

D: .
V: TRBV5-5
size: .
J: TRBJ2-6
CDR3: CASSLETQDAGANVLTF
DNA: TGTGCCAGCAGCTTAGAAACCCAGGACGCCGGGGCCAACGTCCTGACTTTC

D: TRBD2
V: TRBV12-3/TRBV12-4
size: few
J: TRBJ2-1
CDR3: CASSAGTSGENVEQFF
DNA: TGTGCCAGCAGTGCCGGGACTAGCGGTGAGAACGTTGAGCAGTTCTTC

D: TRBD1
V: TRBV14
size: few
J: TRBJ2-1
CDR3: CASSYDRVNEQFF
DNA: TGTGCCAGCAGCTACGACAGGGTCAATGAGCAGTTCTTC

D: .
V: TRBV3-1
size: many
J: TRBJ2-1
CDR3: CASSLHQGLVSNEQFF
DNA: TGTGCCAGCAGCCTCCACCAGGGGCTAGTATCCAATGAGCAGTTCTTC

D: TRBD2
V: TRBV5-1
size: many
J: TRBJ2-1
CDR3: CASSFGSGRTYNEQFF
DNA: TGCGCCAGCAGCTTTGGTAGCGGGAGGACCTACAATGAGCAGTTCTTC

D: .
V: TRBV18
size: .
J: TRBJ1-4
CDR3: CASSPITEEKLFF
DNA: TGTGCCAGCTCACCAATAACCGAGGAAAAACTGTTTTTT

D: .
V: TRBV10-3
size: many
J: TRBJ2-7
CDR3: CAISEPGTGSYEQYF
DNA: TGTGCCATCAGTGAACCCGGGACGGGATCCTACGAGCAGTACTTC

D: .
V: TRBV11-3
size: many
J: TRBJ2-1
CDR3: CASSPTGSSRFF
DNA: TGTGCCAGCAGCCCCACCGGGAGCTCTCGGTTCTTC

D: TRBD1
V: TRBV12-3/TRBV12-4
size: many
J: TRBJ1-6
CDR3: CASSLGGTVNSPLHF
DNA: TGTGCCAGCAGTTTAGGTGGGACAGTGAATTCACCCCTCCACTTT

D: .
V: TRBV6-2/TRBV6-3
size: few
J: TRBJ2-2
CDR3: CASKSGPGELFF
DNA: TGTGCCAGCAAGTCGGGCCCCGGGGAGCTGTTTTTT

D: .
V: TRBV7-9
size: .
J: TRBJ1-1
CDR3: CASSSPGHLNTEAFF
DNA: TGTGCCAGCAGCTCCCCAGGACACCTGAACACTGAAGCTTTCTTT

D: TRBD2
V: TRBV5-1
size: many
J: TRBJ2-1
CDR3: CASSSGLAGEQFF
DNA: TGCGCCAGCAGCTCTGGACTAGCGGGAGAGCAGTTCTTC

D: .
V: TRBV9
size: many
J: TRBJ2-7
CDR3: CASSERAVTLSEQYF
DNA: TGTGCCAGCAGCGAGAGAGCTGTTACCCTGAGCGAGCAGTACTTC

D: TRBD1
V: TRBV15
size: many
J: TRBJ1-2
CDR3: CATSRDRTGGDYGYTF
DNA: TGTGCCACCAGCAGAGATCGGACAGGGGGCGACTATGGCTACACCTTC

D: .
V: TRBV6-1
size: many
J: TRBJ1-4
CDR3: CASSEALGTTNEKLFF
DNA: TGTGCCAGCAGTGAAGCCCTCGGAACAACTAATGAAAAACTGTTTTTT

D: .
V: TRBV12-3/TRBV12-4
size: many
J: TRBJ2-3
CDR3: CASSSGRTGTDTQYF
DNA: TGTGCCAGCAGTTCGGGCCGGACTGGCACAGATACGCAGTATTTT

D: TRBD1
V: TRBV5-1
size: many
J: TRBJ2-5
CDR3: CASSGRTGTETQYF
DNA: TGCGCCAGCAGCGGAAGGACAGGGACGGAGACCCAGTACTTC

D: TRBD2
V: TRBV5-1
size: many
J: TRBJ2-1
CDR3: CASSLSGREGREQFF
DNA: TGCGCCAGCAGCTTGTCGGGGCGGGAGGGCCGTGAGCAGTTCTTC

D: .
V: TRBV7-9
size: few
J: TRBJ2-7
CDR3: CASSSPSPEQYF
DNA: TGTGCCAGCAGCTCACCTTCTCCCGAGCAGTACTTC

D: .
V: TRBV6-2/TRBV6-3
size: few
J: TRBJ1-5
CDR3: CASSFPAFTAGARNQPQHF
DNA: TGTGCCAGCAGTTTCCCCGCGTTCACGGCAGGGGCGCGTAATCAGCCCCAGCATTTT

D: .
V: TRBV29-1
size: few
J: TRBJ2-7
CDR3: CSVAVGGGGEQYF
DNA: TGCAGCGTTGCCGTAGGAGGAGGAGGCGAGCAGTACTTC

D: TRBD2
V: TRBV20-1
size: .
J: TRBJ2-1
CDR3: CSARDGSGGYNEQFF
DNA: TGCAGTGCTAGAGATGGGAGCGGGGGGTACAATGAGCAGTTCTTC

D: .
V: TRBV29-1
size: many
J: TRBJ1-1
CDR3: CSVESRYKGEAFF
DNA: TGCAGCGTTGAAAGCCGTTACAAGGGGGAAGCTTTCTTT

D: TRBD2
V: TRBV24-1
size: many
J: TRBJ2-1
CDR3: CATSDRLAGGSYNEQFF
DNA: TGTGCCACCAGTGATCGACTAGCGGGAGGTTCCTACAATGAGCAGTTCTTC

D: .
V: TRBV6-5
size: many
J: TRBJ2-3
CDR3: CASSYSIGGSTDTQYF
DNA: TGTGCCAGCAGTTACTCGATTGGGGGGAGTACAGATACGCAGTATTTT

D: TRBD1
V: TRBV7-9
size: few
J: TRBJ2-2
CDR3: CASSSRTGRTGELFF
DNA: TGTGCCAGCAGCTCCCGGACAGGGCGGACCGGGGAGCTGTTTTTT

D: .
V: TRBV15
size: many
J: TRBJ2-1
CDR3: CATSGRGVGYNEQFF
DNA: TGTGCCACCAGCGGAAGGGGGGTAGGGTACAATGAGCAGTTCTTC

D: .
V: TRBV3-1
size: .
J: TRBJ1-5
CDR3: CASSPGGHQPQHF
DNA: TGTGCCAGCAGTCCCGGGGGGCATCAGCCCCAGCATTTT

D: .
V: TRBV20-1
size: .
J: TRBJ1-4
CDR3: CSAPTIFGGGEKLFF
DNA: TGCAGTGCCCCCACTATCTTCGGGGGGGGTGAAAAACTGTTTTTT

D: .
V: TRBV30
size: few
J: TRBJ2-2
CDR3: CAWSLNRGGTGELFF
DNA: TGTGCCTGGAGCCTAAACAGGGGGGGCACCGGGGAGCTGTTTTTT

D: TRBD2
V: TRBV7-8
size: few
J: TRBJ2-7
CDR3: CASSSGAGGGEQYF
DNA: TGTGCCAGCAGCTCCGGGGCGGGAGGGGGCGAGCAGTACTTC

D: .
V: TRBV12-3/TRBV12-4
size: many
J: TRBJ1-1
CDR3: CASSLSAEAFF
DNA: TGTGCCAGCAGTTTAAGCGCTGAAGCTTTCTTT

D: .
V: TRBV20-1
size: few
J: TRBJ2-1
CDR3: CSVRLLEWASNEQFF
DNA: TGCAGTGTTCGCTTACTAGAGTGGGCCTCCAATGAGCAGTTCTTC

D: .
V: TRBV5-1
size: few
J: TRBJ2-3
CDR3: CASRDRAPATDTQYF
DNA: TGCGCCAGCAGAGACCGGGCCCCCGCAACAGATACGCAGTATTTT

D: .
V: TRBV5-1
size: few
J: TRBJ1-6
CDR3: CASSLQPRGTRDNSPLHF
DNA: TGCGCCAGCAGCTTGCAGCCGCGAGGTACACGCGATAATTCACCCCTCCACTTT

D: TRBD2
V: TRBV11-1
size: few
J: TRBJ2-1
CDR3: CASSSTGRELAGLDEQFF
DNA: TGTGCCAGCAGCTCAACAGGGAGAGAACTAGCGGGACTCGATGAGCAGTTCTTC

D: .
V: TRBV7-9
size: many
J: TRBJ2-1
CDR3: CASSLGEGVYNEQFF
DNA: TGTGCCAGCAGCTTAGGAGAGGGAGTGTACAATGAGCAGTTCTTC

D: .
V: TRBV20-1
size: many
J: TRBJ2-7
CDR3: CSAIDHPDSSYEQYF
DNA: TGCAGTGCTATCGATCACCCGGACAGCTCCTACGAGCAGTACTTC

D: TRBD1
V: TRBV9
size: once
J: TRBJ2-4
CDR3: CASSSGQGGNIQYF
DNA: TGTGCCAGCAGCTCGGGACAGGGAGGAAACATTCAGTACTTC

D: TRBD2
V: TRBV2
size: many
J: TRBJ2-1
CDR3: CASSGGAGGWREQFF
DNA: TGTGCCAGCAGTGGAGGGGCGGGAGGTTGGCGTGAGCAGTTCTTC

D: .
V: TRBV20-1
size: many
J: TRBJ1-6
CDR3: CSASYSLQGNSPLHF
DNA: TGCAGTGCTAGCTACAGCCTCCAGGGTAATTCACCCCTCCACTTT

D: TRBD1
V: TRBV5-6
size: .
J: TRBJ2-1
CDR3: CASSYDRGSRNEQFF
DNA: TGTGCCAGCAGTTATGACAGGGGAAGTAGAAATGAGCAGTTCTTC

D: .
V: TRBV5-1
size: many
J: TRBJ2-3
CDR3: CASRVTSSTDTQYF
DNA: TGCGCCAGCAGGGTTACGTCTAGCACAGATACGCAGTATTTT

D: TRBD2
V: TRBV5-1
size: few
J: TRBJ2-3
CDR3: CASSTASGSTDTQYF
DNA: TGCGCCAGCAGCACGGCTAGCGGTAGCACAGATACGCAGTATTTT

D: TRBD2
V: TRBV5-1
size: many
J: TRBJ2-2
CDR3: CASSLETSRTGELFF
DNA: TGCGCCAGCAGCTTAGAGACTAGCAGGACCGGGGAGCTGTTTTTT

D: .
V: TRBV7-8
size: .
J: TRBJ2-7
CDR3: CASSLEFGSEQYF
DNA: TGTGCCAGCAGCTTAGAGTTCGGGTCCGAGCAGTACTTC

D: .
V: TRBV5-5
size: .
J: TRBJ2-6
CDR3: CASSPRWTVGANVLTF
DNA: TGTGCCAGCAGCCCTCGCTGGACGGTCGGGGCCAACGTCCTGACTTTC

D: .
V: TRBV27
size: few
J: TRBJ2-5
CDR3: CASSSSWGAETQYF
DNA: TGTGCCAGCAGTTCCTCGTGGGGCGCTGAGACCCAGTACTTC

D: TRBD2
V: TRBV6-2/TRBV6-3
size: once
J: TRBJ2-1
CDR3: CASGLAVPNEQFF
DNA: TGTGCCAGCGGGCTAGCGGTCCCCAATGAGCAGTTCTTC

D: .
V: TRBV4-3
size: .
J: TRBJ2-7
CDR3: CASSQIKSGTPYEQYF
DNA: TGCGCCAGCAGCCAGATAAAGTCCGGGACTCCCTACGAGCAGTACTTC

D: .
V: TRBV24-1
size: many
J: TRBJ2-1
CDR3: CATSEGGYSYNEQFF
DNA: TGTGCCACCAGTGAGGGTGGATACTCCTACAATGAGCAGTTCTTC

D: .
V: TRBV3-1
size: .
J: TRBJ1-6
CDR3: CASSYRAGYNSPLHF
DNA: TGTGCCAGCAGTTACAGGGCTGGGTATAATTCACCCCTCCACTTT

D: .
V: TRBV7-7
size: .
J: TRBJ2-3
CDR3: CASSQSESITDTQYF
DNA: TGTGCCAGCAGTCAATCCGAGTCGATCACAGATACGCAGTATTTT

D: .
V: TRBV15
size: .
J: TRBJ2-1
CDR3: CATSPELPIHTMIQRYEQFF
DNA: TGTGCCACCAGCCCAGAGTTACCTATCCACACGATGATTCAGAGGTATGAGCAGTTCTTC

D: TRBD1
V: TRBV20-1
size: .
J: TRBJ2-1
CDR3: CSVQGDLGYNEQFF
DNA: TGCAGTGTACAGGGGGACCTAGGCTACAATGAGCAGTTCTTC

D: TRBD2
V: TRBV29-1
size: few
J: TRBJ2-3
CDR3: CSPGLVTDTQYF
DNA: TGCAGCCCGGGACTAGTCACAGATACGCAGTATTTT

D: TRBD1
V: TRBV14
size: few
J: TRBJ1-2
CDR3: CASSQPTGAPGYTF
DNA: TGTGCCAGCAGCCAACCGACAGGGGCCCCCGGCTACACCTTC

D: TRBD2
V: TRBV7-3
size: .
J: TRBJ2-5
CDR3: CASSRGTSLTETQYF
DNA: TGTGCCAGCAGCCGCGGGACTAGCTTAACAGAGACCCAGTACTTC

D: TRBD2
V: TRBV7-2
size: many
J: TRBJ2-3
CDR3: CASSLALAGGNTQYF
DNA: TGTGCCAGCAGCTTAGCGCTAGCGGGCGGGAATACGCAGTATTTT